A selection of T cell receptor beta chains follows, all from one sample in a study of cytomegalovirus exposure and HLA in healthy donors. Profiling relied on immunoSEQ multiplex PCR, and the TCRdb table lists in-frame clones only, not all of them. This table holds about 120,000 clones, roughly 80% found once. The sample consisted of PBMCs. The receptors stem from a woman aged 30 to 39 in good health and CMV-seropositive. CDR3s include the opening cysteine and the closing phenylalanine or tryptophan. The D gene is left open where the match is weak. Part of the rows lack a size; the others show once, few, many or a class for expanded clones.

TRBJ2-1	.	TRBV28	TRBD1	TGTGCCAGCAGTAGACAGGGCAGGGGCTCCTACAATGAGCAGTTCTTC	CASSRQGRGSYNEQFF
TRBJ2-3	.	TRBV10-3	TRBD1	TGTGCCATCAGCCCGGGACAGGGTGAGTATTTT	CAISPGQGEYF
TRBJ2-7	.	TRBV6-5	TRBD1	TGTGCCAGCAGTAACAGGGGGCGGAAGGGCGAGCAGTACTTC	CASSNRGRKGEQYF
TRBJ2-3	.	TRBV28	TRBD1	TGTGCCAGCACCCCGAGGGGACAGCACACAGATACGCAGTATTTT	CASTPRGQHTDTQYF
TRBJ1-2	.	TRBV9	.	TGTGCCAGCAGCGACGGACAGCCCTATGGCTACACCTTC	CASSDGQPYGYTF
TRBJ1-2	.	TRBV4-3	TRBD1	TGCGCCAGCAGCCCGACAGGGACTAACTATGGCTACACCTTC	CASSPTGTNYGYTF
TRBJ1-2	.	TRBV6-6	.	TGTGCCAGCAGTTCCAGGCCCGGCCACTATGGCTACACCTTC	CASSSRPGHYGYTF
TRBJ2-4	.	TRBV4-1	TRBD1	TGCGCCAGCAGCCAAGGACAGGGAGCCAAAAACATTCAGTACTTC	CASSQGQGAKNIQYF
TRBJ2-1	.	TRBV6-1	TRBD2	TGTGCCAGCAGCCGGACACGGGAGGGTGAGCAGTTCTTC	CASSRTREGEQFF
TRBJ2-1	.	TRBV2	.	TGTGCCAGCAGTGTTCGGGCGGGGAACAATGAGCAGTTCTTC	CASSVRAGNNEQFF
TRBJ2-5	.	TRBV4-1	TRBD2	TGCGCCAGCAGCCAGAGGGCTAGCGGGGGGCCCAAGGCCCAGTACTTC	CASSQRASGGPKAQYF
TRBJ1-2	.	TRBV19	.	TGTGCCAGTAGTATCCCGGTAGCTAACTATGGCTACACCTTC	CASSIPVANYGYTF
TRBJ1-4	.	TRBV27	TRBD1	TGTGCCAGCAGTTTCGGGGGACAGGGGATTGAAAAACTGTTTTTT	CASSFGGQGIEKLFF
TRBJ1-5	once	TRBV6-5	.	TGTGCCAGCAGTTATGGCTCTAGCAATCAGCCCCAGCATTTT	CASSYGSSNQPQHF
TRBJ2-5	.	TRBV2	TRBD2	TGTGCCAGCGGAGGGCTAGCGGGGAGAGAGACCCAGTACTTC	CASGGLAGRETQYF
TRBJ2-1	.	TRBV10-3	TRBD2	TGTGCCATCAACACGGGACTAGCGTCCTACAATGAGCAGTTCTTC	CAINTGLASYNEQFF
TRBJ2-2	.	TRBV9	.	TGTGCCAGCAGCTCGCGAGGGCCTACCGGGGAGCTGTTTTTT	CASSSRGPTGELFF
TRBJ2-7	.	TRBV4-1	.	TGCGCCAGCAGCCGCATAACGGGTCTCGACTACGAGCAGTACTTC	CASSRITGLDYEQYF
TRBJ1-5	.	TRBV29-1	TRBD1	TGCAGCGTTTCTTCGGGACAGGGGGCAGGACAGCCCCAGCATTTT	CSVSSGQGAGQPQHF
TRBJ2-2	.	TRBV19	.	TGTGCCAGTACGGTAGGGGCTAACACCGGGGAGCTGTTTTTT	CASTVGANTGELFF
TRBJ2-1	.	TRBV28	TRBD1	TGTGCCAGCAGTTTAGCAGGGGGCCCCTACAATGAGCAGTTCTTC	CASSLAGGPYNEQFF
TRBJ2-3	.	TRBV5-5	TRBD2	TGTGCCAGCAGAACCGGGAGGGGCACAGATACGCAGTATTTT	CASRTGRGTDTQYF
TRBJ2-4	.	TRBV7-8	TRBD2	TGTGCCAGCGGTCCGGGACTAGCAGGCGGCATTCAGTACTTC	CASGPGLAGGIQYF
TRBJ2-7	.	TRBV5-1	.	TGCGCCAGCAGTCCCCCCTCCCGTTCCTACGAGCAGTACTTC	CASSPPSRSYEQYF